The clone carrying this T cell receptor (beta chain) was seen repeatedly, ten times or more. Its antigen is unknown. The source of the sample is a study of T cells in Graves' hyperthyroidism and ophthalmopathy. Amplification yielded TCR beta CDR3 regions, with RNA transcripts as the source. HTBI primers were employed in a first-round RT-PCR of the TCR CDR3. TCRdb itself ran the multiplex PCR reads through MiXCR, one entry per CDR3 protein. The table has over 150,000 distinct CDR3 sequences, less than 20% seen once. Whole-study results and caveats: Blood shared most expanded thyroid clonotypes above 0.001. Using 13 V-J features, a model discriminated ophthalmopathy from stable hyperthyroidism.

The CDR3 totals 15 residues. J was trimmed by 1 base and V by 5 bases; bases with no gene match: 7. Germline loops: CDR1 MNHNS, CDR2 SASEGT. Graves' hyperthyroidism was deemed stable absent ophthalmopathy progression within 18 months. The clonotype comes from a woman in her 50s with Graves' hyperthyroidism. The chain carries TRBV6-1 and TRBJ1-2; 7 nucleotides match TRBD1. The sample consisted of blood. The CDR3 DNA reads TGTGCCAGCAGTCGGGACAGACGAAGTAACTATGGCTACACCTTC. It yields the protein CASSRDRRSNYGYTF.